The rows below give T cell receptor beta chains drawn from one sample of a study of OX40 agonist ivuxolimab in advanced cancers. The data were produced by immunoSEQ multiplex PCR, yet TCRdb's version contains in-frame clones alone and is incomplete. The sample lists some 44,000 clones; approximately 83% were seen once. The specimen comprised CD4+ or CD8+ T cells sorted from blood, sampled in a trial of the OX40 agonist ivuxolimab. These receptors all stem from an adult with an advanced solid tumor such as melanoma, head and neck, liver or kidney cancer. CDR3s include the opening cysteine and the closing phenylalanine or tryptophan. A D gene is named only where the DNA matches it firmly. Some rows have no size entry. The others give once, few or many, or a class for an expanded clone.

TRBJ2-3 TRBV7-2 TRBD1 . CASSLEYRGGTDTQYF TGTGCCAGCAGCTTAGAGTACAGGGGAGGCACAGATACGCAGTATTTT
TRBJ2-7 TRBV12-5 . many CASGYDSYEQYF TGTGCTAGTGGTTATGACAGTTACGAGCAGTACTTC
TRBJ1-1 TRBV29-1 . . CSVEKYGTEAFF TGCAGCGTTGAGAAGTACGGGACTGAAGCTTTCTTT
TRBJ2-5 TRBV9 TRBD2 . CASSVASGRGQETQYF TGTGCCAGCAGCGTAGCTAGCGGGAGAGGTCAAGAGACCCAGTACTTC
TRBJ2-2 TRBV7-9 . . CASSPGRRVGELFF TGTGCCAGCAGCCCGGGGCGCCGGGTCGGGGAGCTGTTTTTT
TRBJ2-2 TRBV14 . . CASSQVGDGTGELFF TGTGCCAGCAGCCAAGTAGGGGATGGCACCGGGGAGCTGTTTTTT
TRBJ1-2 TRBV2 TRBD1 . CASRTGDGYTF TGTGCCAGTAGGACAGGAGATGGCTACACCTTC
TRBJ2-7 TRBV29-1 . . CSVLIDNNHEQYF TGCAGCGTCCTCATAGACAACAACCACGAGCAGTACTTC
TRBJ1-2 TRBV4-3 . . CASSQDPTVYGYTF TGCGCCAGCAGCCAAGATCCCACAGTATATGGCTACACCTTC
TRBJ2-1 TRBV2 . . CASIRSLHPYFF TGTGCCAGCATTCGAAGCCTCCACCCGTACTTCTTC
TRBJ2-7 TRBV5-5 TRBD2 . CASSLELAGDEQYF TGTGCCAGCAGCTTGGAGCTAGCGGGGGACGAGCAGTACTTC
TRBJ1-1 TRBV4-3 TRBD1 few CASSPQTAGGTEAFF TGCGCCAGCAGCCCCCAAACCGCAGGGGGCACTGAAGCTTTCTTT
TRBJ2-7 TRBV11-3 . . CASSLVSGQPYEQYF TGTGCCAGCAGCTTAGTGTCAGGGCAACCCTACGAGCAGTACTTC
TRBJ2-1 TRBV19 TRBD2 . CASSNPWTSGGPRNEQFF TGTGCCAGTAGTAACCCATGGACTAGCGGGGGACCCCGGAATGAGCAGTTCTTC
TRBJ1-4 TRBV5-6 TRBD1 . CASSFGQAGEKLFF TGTGCCAGCAGCTTCGGACAGGCGGGGGAAAAACTGTTTTTT
TRBJ1-2 TRBV18 . . CASSPSQTATNYGYTF TGTGCCAGCTCACCCAGCCAGACAGCCACTAACTATGGCTACACCTTC
TRBJ1-1 TRBV9 TRBD1 . CASSARGDRKNTEAFF TGTGCCAGCAGCGCCCGAGGGGACAGAAAGAACACTGAAGCTTTCTTT
TRBJ2-2 TRBV5-4 . . CASRSQGGPGELFF TGTGCCAGCAGATCCCAGGGAGGCCCCGGGGAGCTGTTTTTT
TRBJ1-2 TRBV4-3 . . CASSQDRTANYGYTF TGCGCCAGCAGCCAAGATAGGACAGCCAACTATGGCTACACCTTC
TRBJ2-7 TRBV5-5 TRBD1 once CASSTGQGLDEQYF TGTGCCAGCAGCACGGGACAGGGTCTCGACGAGCAGTACTTC
TRBJ1-2 TRBV5-6 . . CASSLGGLGGYTF TGTGCCAGCAGCTTGGGGGGCTTGGGTGGCTACACCTTC